A single sample is the source of the 27 T cell receptor beta chains below, sequenced in a study of T cell responses to AZD1222 COVID-19 vaccine. TCRdb's copy holds only in-frame clones and misses some; the assay was immunoSEQ multiplex PCR. The sample lists about 55,000 clones, about 85% occurring once. The input for sequencing was peripheral blood, taken on day 0 of AZD1222 vaccination. These receptors were collected from an adult in good health.

This chain connects TRBV5-1 to TRBJ2-7; D not certain. Germline CDR1 SGHRS, CDR2 YFSETQ. The CDR3 is 14 amino acids. V was trimmed by 0 bases and J by 4 bases, leaving 11 bases between them. As DNA, the CDR3 is TGCGCCAGCAGCTTGGATCTCCTGGGATACGAGCAGTACTTC. Translating it yields CASSLDLLGYEQYF.

This sequence joins TRBV7-9 and TRBJ1-2; the D gene is possibly TRBD1 (5 bases). The CDR3 runs 15 residues. Germline values: CDR1 SEHNR, CDR2 FQNEAQ (reference sequence). The ends were cut back, 5 bases at V and 7 bases at J, with 20 bases in the middle. CDR3 region: CASSPQAGDGAGYTF. In DNA form, the CDR3 reads TGTGCCAGCAGCCCCCAAGCGGGGGACGGGGCTGGCTACACCTTC.

This rearrangement joins TRBV7-2 to TRBJ1-4, with D unresolved. Trimming pared 5 bases from V and 8 bases from J, leaving 15 bases between. Germline V lookup: CDR1 SGHTA, CDR2 FQGNSA. There are 14 residues in the CDR3. The CDR3 region has the DNA TGTGCCAGCAGCCGTTTGGGAGGGAGGGAAAAACTGTTTTTT. It is translated as CASSRLGGREKLFF.

The J gene is TRBJ1-6, the V gene TRBV7-2; 8 bases align to TRBD1. The CDR3 consists of 15 residues. The V and J ends lost 5 bases and 9 bases, in that order; junction bases with no gene match: 9. Germline V CDR1 and CDR2: SGHTA, FQGNSA. The CDR3 nucleotides are TGTGCCAGCAGCAACCCCGACAGGGGTGGTTCACCCCTCCACTTT. This gives the protein CASSNPDRGGSPLHF.

The chain joins TRBV6-5 to TRBJ1-3; 8 nucleotides agree with TRBD1. CDR3 length equals 13 residues. V was pared by 7 bases and J by 4 bases, with 3 bases of the junction left unmatched. Germline assignment: CDR1 MNHEY and CDR2 SVGAGI. CDR3 sequence reads: CASTRTGGNTIYF. CDR3 in DNA: TGTGCCAGCACCCGGACAGGGGGAAACACCATATATTTT.

This sequence joins TRBV7-2 and TRBJ1-5, with 8 bases fitting TRBD1. With V trimmed by 5 bases and J by 3 bases, 9 bases remained unmatched. The V gene's germline CDR1 is SGHTA and CDR2 FQGNSA. This CDR3 has 16 residues. The CDR3 loop reads CASSGGTGAFNQPQHF. DNA for the CDR3: TGTGCCAGCAGCGGAGGGACAGGAGCCTTCAATCAGCCCCAGCATTTT.

This chain links TRBV13 with TRBJ2-1, with D maybe TRBD2 (6 bases). Trimming stripped 5 bases from V and 0 bases from J, with 11 bases between. This CDR3 is built from 15 residues. Per germline, CDR1 PRHDT and CDR2 FYEKMQ (reference sequence). CDR3 DNA: TGTGCCAGCAGCCTACACGGGAGCTCCTACAATGAGCAGTTCTTC. Protein: CASSLHGSSYNEQFF.

The chain has TRBV11-3 and TRBJ2-7; 10 bases are a match to TRBD1. In germline, CDR1 is SGHNT, CDR2 YENEEA. V dropped 5 bases and J dropped 2; count of bases not matched to a gene: 6. The CDR3 sequence is 15 residues long. The CDR3 sequence: CASSLGTGEPYEQYF. CDR3 coding DNA: TGTGCCAGCAGCCTCGGGACAGGGGAACCCTACGAGCAGTACTTC.

The rearrangement links TRBV15 to TRBJ1-4; 8 bases match TRBD1. Germline V gene lookup returns CDR1 LNHNV and CDR2 YYDKDF (reference sequence). There are 14 residues in the CDR3. Trimming cost V 5 bases and J 6 bases; bases outside gene matches: 5. The CDR3 nucleotides read TGTGCCACCAGCCAGGACAGGGTCGATGAAAAACTGTTTTTT. Its protein product is CATSQDRVDEKLFF.

The DNA of the CDR3 is TGTGCCAGCAGCTTTGAAAGAGGGGAGCAGTTCTTC. It is translated as CASSFERGEQFF. The chain recombines TRBV11-2 with TRBJ2-1, with D perhaps TRBD2 (5 bases). This CDR3 contains 12 residues. Trimming cost V 3 bases and J 10 bases, with 10 bases left between them. Germline CDR1 and CDR2: SGHAT and FQNNGV.

This chain connects TRBV25-1 to TRBJ1-3; 9 nucleotides align to TRBD1. J was trimmed by 7 bases and V by 3 bases; bases with no gene match: 7. Germline values: CDR1 MGHDK, CDR2 SYGVNS. The CDR3 covers 15 residues. The CDR3 loop is CASSDPGQGLNTIYF. CDR3 nucleotide sequence: TGTGCCAGCAGTGACCCCGGACAGGGGCTGAACACCATATATTTT.

The chain couples TRBV7-8 to TRBJ2-5, with D hard to call. The V gene lost 2 bases and the J gene lost 5 bases, with 3 bases spanning the gap. Germline-derived CDR1 and CDR2 are SGHVS and FQNEAQ. The CDR3 has 11 residues. The CDR3 loop is CASSLKETQYF. The CDR3 region has the DNA TGTGCCAGCAGCTTAAAGGAGACCCAGTACTTC.

V and J are TRBV3-1 (or the pseudogene TRBV3-2) and TRBJ2-7; the D gene is possibly TRBD1 (6 bases). In germline, CDR1 is LGHDT, CDR2 YNNKEL (reference sequence). This CDR3 spans 13 amino acids. V was cut by 3 bases and J by 4 bases, with 10 bases left in between. This CDR3 reads CASSQLGGYEQYF. CDR3 DNA sequence: TGTGCCAGCAGCCAGTTAGGGGGATACGAGCAGTACTTC.

V usage is TRBV12-3 or TRBV12-4 and J usage is TRBJ2-7, with TRBD1 matching over 9 bases. V lost 5 bases, J lost 6 bases, and 2 bases stayed unmatched. This CDR3 comprises 12 residues. Here the CDR3 reads CASSPTGGEQYF. The CDR3 coding sequence is TGTGCCAGCAGTCCGACAGGGGGCGAGCAGTACTTC.

In nucleotides, the CDR3 is TGTGCCAGCAGTGAACGGTCAGGGTGGAGTGAGCAGTTCTTC. Translated, it gives CASSERSGWSEQFF. The rearrangement uses TRBV2 and TRBJ2-1; D might be TRBD1 (5 bases). The V end lost 2 bases, the J end lost 9 bases, and 14 bases lay between the germline ends. CDR1 and CDR2 from the germline V gene are SNHLY and FYNNEI. CDR3 length: 14 residues. The complete variable domain, with remaining parts taken from reference TRBV2 and TRBJ2-1, reads EPEVTQTPSHQVTQMGQEVILRCVPISNHLYFYWYRQILGQKVEFLVSFYNNEISEKSEIFDDQFSVERPDGSNFTLKIRSTKLEDSAMYFCASSERSGWSEQFFGPGTRLTVL.

This clone was counted only a few times. The V call is TRBV4-2, the J call TRBJ1-3; 9 nucleotides align to TRBD1. The trim removed 2 bases at V and 5 bases at J, leaving 7 bases unmatched. The CDR3 has 16 amino acids. Germline CDR1 LGHNA, CDR2 YNFKEQ. The chain's CDR3 is CASSQQTGGYRNTIYF. CDR3 in DNA: TGTGCCAGCAGCCAACAAACAGGGGGCTATAGAAACACCATATATTTT.

V usage is TRBV7-3 and J usage is TRBJ2-1; the match to TRBD2 covers 7 bases. CDR1 is SGHTA, CDR2 FQGTGA, per germline. With V trimmed by 1 base and J by 0 bases, 6 bases remained unmatched. CDR3 length equals 17 residues. The CDR3: CASSLRGGDNSYNEQFF. The CDR3 DNA is TGTGCCAGCAGCTTAAGGGGGGGTGACAACTCCTACAATGAGCAGTTCTTC.

V gene TRBV5-1 combines with J gene TRBJ2-7, with 9 positions matching TRBD1. The J segment lost 2 bases and the V segment lost 2 bases, leaving 5 bases of the junction unmatched. Germline V gene data show CDR1 as SGHRS and CDR2 as YFSETQ. The CDR3 has 15 amino acids. The CDR3 region is CASSFTGGVPYEQYF. As DNA, the CDR3 is TGCGCCAGCAGCTTCACAGGGGGCGTCCCCTACGAGCAGTACTTC.

This clone was picked up one time. CDR3 protein: CATTGLVNYGYTF. The CDR3 bases are TGTGCCACCACAGGCTTGGTTAACTATGGCTACACCTTC. The chain is built from TRBV6-5 and TRBJ1-2, with D possibly matching TRBD1 (5 bases). V was cut by 10 bases and J by 1 base, with 13 bases left in between. The V gene's germline CDR1 is MNHEY and CDR2 SVGAGI. This CDR3 is 13 amino acids long.

Comment on this clone: The sample has other DNA sequences that encode this CDR3 too. The chain couples TRBV28 to TRBJ2-3; D is uncertain. V was cut by 4 bases and J by 2 bases, with 1 base left in between. The CDR3 spans 11 residues. CDR1 is MDHEN, CDR2 SYDVKM, per germline. CDR3 in DNA: TGTGCCAGCAGTTCCACAGATACGCAGTATTTT. Translation gives CASSSTDTQYF.

CDR3 nucleotide sequence: TGTGCCAGTCGAAACAGGGCGGAAGAAGCTTTCTTT. Amino acids: CASRNRAEEAFF. The chain couples TRBV19 to TRBJ1-1, with D perhaps matching TRBD1 (6 bases). The germline CDR1 and CDR2 sequences are LNHDA and SQIVND (reference sequence). The CDR3 runs to 12 residues. The V end was cut by 8 bases, the J end by 8 bases, with 15 bases between.

The J gene is TRBJ1-1, the V gene TRBV7-8; D is undetermined. Germline V gene sequence: CDR1 SGHVS, CDR2 FQNEAQ. The CDR3 consists of 16 residues. V lost 4 bases and J lost 6, with 21 bases in between. CDR3 residues: CASSSRTSGTGAEAFF. The DNA for the CDR3 is TGTGCCAGCAGCTCCAGAACATCCGGTACGGGTGCTGAAGCTTTCTTT.

The chain links TRBV5-4 to TRBJ2-1; no clear D gene. Between the trimmed V and J ends, which lost 0 bases and 2 bases, there was a span of 3 bases. The germline V gene encodes CDR1 SGHNT and CDR2 YYREEE (reference sequence). This CDR3 is built from 13 residues. The CDR3 DNA reads TGTGCCAGCAGCTTGGACACCTACAATGAGCAGTTCTTC. Protein sequence: CASSLDTYNEQFF.

With regard to this clone: In the same sample, other DNA sequences code for this CDR3. The rearrangement uses TRBV18 and TRBJ2-3; D remains ambiguous. This CDR3 comprises 13 residues. Germline V gene data show CDR1 as KGHSH and CDR2 as LQKENI. Trimming took off 0 bases at V and 0 bases at J, with 1 base between the two ends. CDR3 in DNA: TGTGCCAGCTCACCACCTAGCACAGATACGCAGTATTTT. It yields the protein CASSPPSTDTQYF.

The chain combines TRBV10-3 with TRBJ1-5; the D gene is possibly TRBD1 (6 bases). Germline CDR1 reads ENHRY; CDR2 reads SYGVKD. Trimming took 6 bases from V and 4 from J, leaving 10 bases between them. This CDR3 comprises 13 residues. The DNA for the CDR3 is TGTGCCATCAGCCAACAGGGAAATCAGCCCCAGCATTTT. Translated: CAISQQGNQPQHF.

The chain combines TRBV15 with TRBJ1-2; TRBD1 is a possible D gene (6 bases). V was cut by 0 bases and J by 1 base, with 9 bases left in between. This CDR3 is built from 15 residues. Germline V CDR1 and CDR2: LNHNV, YYDKDF (reference sequence). The CDR3 here is CATSRDRGINYGYTF. The CDR3 nucleotides read TGTGCCACCAGCAGAGACAGGGGAATTAACTATGGCTACACCTTC.

The rearrangement joins TRBV6-5 to TRBJ2-3, with D perhaps being TRBD1 or TRBD2 (5 bases each). Germline loops: CDR1 MNHEY, CDR2 SVGAGI. V gave up 8 bases and J gave up 4 bases, with 19 bases separating them. The CDR3 spans 15 residues. In DNA, the CDR3 is TGTGCCAGCCTTCAACGCGGGCAGGGTCCAGATACGCAGTATTTT. Its translation: CASLQRGQGPDTQYF.